The 23 T cell receptor beta chains below all came from one sample that was sequenced in a study of T-cell reconstitution after alpha-beta-depleted transplantation in children (dated by TCRdb to the mid-2010s). Library method: PCR. Instrument on record: Illumina HiSeq 2500. TCR library preparation used molecular barcoding, with unique molecular identifiers applied to normalize quantification of the TCRbeta repertoire. The public reads were reanalyzed by TCRdb: fastp trimming at Q25, MiXCR alignment, in-frame beta chains only. Entries are consolidated by CDR3 protein sequence, retaining the most common genes and DNA. The sample contains about 400,000 distinct CDR3 sequences, more than 10% of them found a single time. Clones ranked in the top ten supply 3.5% to 4.5% of the sample. The source material was PBMCs, sampled from the stem cell graft. All receptors derive from a human donor who donated a stem cell graft to a child with Fanconi anemia.

This clonotype appeared a few times. This chain links TRBV6-1 with TRBJ2-5, with 7 bases identical to TRBD2. CDR1 is MNHNS, CDR2 SASEGT, per germline. With V trimmed by 7 bases and J by 4 bases, 3 bases remained unmatched. There are 12 residues in the CDR3. The CDR3 is CASTGGSETQYF. The CDR3 DNA sequence: TGTGCCAGCACCGGGGGGTCAGAGACCCAGTACTTC.

This clonotype has just a few counts. This chain connects TRBV5-1 to TRBJ2-3; 7 bases map to TRBD2. The J segment lost 1 base and the V segment lost 4 bases, leaving 6 bases of the junction unmatched. CDR3 length equals 15 residues. Germline lookup yields CDR1 SGHRS and CDR2 YFSETQ. CDR3 in DNA: TGCGCCAGCAGCGTTAGCGGGTCACGCACAGATACGCAGTATTTT. It codes for CASSVSGSRTDTQYF.

The rearrangement links TRBV20-1 to TRBJ1-2, with D possibly matching TRBD1 (6 bases). V was clipped by 3 bases and J by 3 bases, with 11 bases between them. The germline V gene has CDR1 DFQATT and CDR2 SNEGSKA (reference sequence). The CDR3 is 13 amino acids. The CDR3 here is CSASQDSYYGYTF. The DNA for the CDR3 is TGCAGTGCTAGTCAGGACAGCTACTATGGCTACACCTTC.

This clonotype was counted between two and nine times. This chain links TRBV12-3 or TRBV12-4 with TRBJ1-1; D may be TRBD1 (6 bases). Deletions cut 6 bases from V and 0 bases from J, with 14 bases between. The CDR3 spans 15 residues. The CDR3 reads CASSRFGQMNTEAFF. The CDR3 DNA reads as TGTGCCAGCAGCCGCTTCGGACAGATGAACACTGAAGCTTTCTTT.

This clonotype was seen a handful of times. The chain has TRBV10-3 and TRBJ1-2; 7 nucleotides match TRBD1. Germline CDR1 reads ENHRY; CDR2 reads SYGVKD. The J segment lost 4 bases and the V segment lost 0 bases, leaving 17 bases of the junction unmatched. The CDR3 runs 19 residues. The CDR3 DNA is TGTGCCATCAGTGAGTCGACTGCAATGGGACAGAGAATATTCTATGGCTACACCTTC. It yields the protein CAISESTAMGQRIFYGYTF.

The chain has TRBV12-3 or TRBV12-4 and TRBJ1-2; 7 nucleotides agree with TRBD1. The junction had 8 bases not matched to a gene; V was cut back by 3 bases and J by 7 bases. The CDR3 totals 14 residues. CDR3 in DNA: TGTGCCAGCAGTTTCTCCGACAGGGATATTGGCTACACCTTC. This sequence encodes CASSFSDRDIGYTF.

CDR3 DNA: TGTGCCACCAGCAGAGATAGGAGGATGGGGGACTATGGCTACACCTTC. The encoded protein is CATSRDRRMGDYGYTF. This chain joins TRBV15 and TRBJ1-2, with D possibly matching TRBD1 (5 bases). Looked up from germline, CDR1 is LNHNV and CDR2 is YYDKDF (reference sequence). V dropped 0 bases and J dropped 3 bases, with 14 bases sitting between them. This CDR3 comprises 16 residues.

This clonotype was seen ten or more times. The chain uses TRBV6-2 or TRBV6-3 and TRBJ2-5, with D unresolved. Trimming left V 4 bases short and J 0 bases short, with 9 bases between. Germline lookup yields CDR1 MNHEY and CDR2 SVGEGT. The CDR3 is made up of 14 amino acids. Here the CDR3 reads CASSSWAYQETQYF. As DNA, the CDR3 is TGTGCCAGCAGTTCTTGGGCCTACCAAGAGACCCAGTACTTC.

The chain couples TRBV11-2 to TRBJ1-1; D uncertain. Per the germline V gene, CDR1 is SGHAT and CDR2 is FQNNGV. V shed 2 bases and J shed 0 bases, with 10 bases lying between them. This CDR3 contains 15 residues. The DNA for the CDR3 is TGTGCCAGCAGCTTAAGAGGGATACTGAACACTGAAGCTTTCTTT. This translates into CASSLRGILNTEAFF.

The chain has TRBV6-1 and TRBJ2-1, with D perhaps matching TRBD1 (6 bases). V lost 2 bases, J lost 14 bases, and 19 bases lay in between. Per the germline V gene, CDR1 is MNHNS and CDR2 is SASEGT. The CDR3 extends over 14 amino acids. In DNA, the CDR3 is TGTGCCAGCAGTGAAAGGGTGGGGGCCTCAGAGGAGTTCTTC. Encoded protein: CASSERVGASEEFF.

The CDR3, as DNA: TGTGCCAGCAGCAAACCACCCGGAAACACCATATATTTT. Encoded protein: CASSKPPGNTIYF. The chain links TRBV2 to TRBJ1-3; no reliable D call. Germline CDR1 is SNHLY and CDR2 is FYNNEI. There are 13 residues in the CDR3. Between the trimmed V and J ends, which lost 6 bases and 4 bases, there was a span of 10 bases.

This clonotype has at least ten counts. The CDR3 loop is CASSLDAAVNEQFF. CDR3 bases: TGTGCCAGCAGTTTAGACGCAGCCGTAAATGAGCAGTTCTTC. The genes are TRBV12-3 or TRBV12-4 and TRBJ2-1; D ambiguous. The CDR3 has 14 residues. V lost 1 base and J 7 bases, leaving 11 bases between the germline ends.

This clonotype was detected a few times. This sequence joins TRBV6-5 and TRBJ2-3; TRBD1 might be the D (5 bases). This CDR3 comprises 14 residues. The germline V gene encodes CDR1 MNHEY and CDR2 SVGAGI. Trimming took 6 bases from V and 1 from J, leaving 11 bases between them. The DNA of the CDR3 is TGTGCCAGCAGCTACGACAGCGGCACAGATACGCAGTATTTT. This gives the protein CASSYDSGTDTQYF.

V and J are TRBV27 and TRBJ2-7; TRBD1 or TRBD2 may be the D gene (6 bases each). CDR3 size: 12 residues. V was trimmed by 3 bases and J by 10 bases, leaving 13 bases between them. CDR1 and CDR2 (germline): MNHEY, SMNVEV (reference sequence). The CDR3 loop is CASSLNGGGQYF. The CDR3 DNA reads as TGTGCCAGCAGTTTGAACGGGGGCGGCCAGTACTTC.

The chain combines TRBV20-1 with TRBJ2-3; TRBD1 aligns across 7 bases. Per the germline V gene, CDR1 is DFQATT and CDR2 is SNEGSKA (reference sequence). V gave up 0 bases and J gave up 6 bases; unmatched junction bases: 6. CDR3 length: 14 amino acids. Here the CDR3 reads CSAREGGRRDTQYF. As DNA, the CDR3 is TGCAGTGCTAGAGAAGGGGGCCGCCGGGATACGCAGTATTTT.

Only a few counts were recorded for this clonotype. This sequence joins TRBV28 and TRBJ2-1, with D possibly being TRBD2 (6 bases). CDR3 length: 18 amino acids. V was cut by 2 bases and J by 0 bases, with 17 bases left in between. Per the germline V gene, CDR1 is MDHEN and CDR2 is SYDVKM. CDR3 sequence (DNA): TGTGCCAGCAGTTTACCCCGACTAGATCCTAGCTCCTACAATGAGCAGTTCTTC. Translating it yields CASSLPRLDPSSYNEQFF.

This chain joins TRBV6-5 and TRBJ1-4; TRBD1 matches 9 bases. V gave up 4 bases and J gave up 8 bases; unmatched junction bases: 5. Per germline, CDR1 MNHEY and CDR2 SVGAGI. CDR3 length: 14 amino acids. CDR3 nucleotide sequence: TGTGCCAGCAGTTCGGACAGGGGAGTCGAAAAACTGTTTTTT. Protein product: CASSSDRGVEKLFF.

This clonotype was found many times. V is TRBV18 and J is TRBJ2-3, with D possibly matching TRBD1 (6 bases). V gave up 3 bases and J gave up 0 bases, with 13 bases separating them. Germline CDR1 and CDR2: KGHSH and LQKENI. The CDR3 spans 16 residues. CDR3 nucleotides: TGTGCCAGCTCACCTGACAGGAGCCGCAGCACAGATACGCAGTATTTT. This codes for CASSPDRSRSTDTQYF.

V and J are TRBV5-8 and TRBJ1-2; 9 positions agree with TRBD1. CDR1 is SGHTS and CDR2 is YDEGEE in the germline V gene. The CDR3 is made up of 15 amino acids. The ends lost 3 bases at V and 2 bases at J; junction bases unmatched: 5. For the CDR3, the DNA is TGTGCCAGCAGCTGGACAGGGGTCGGGAACTATGGCTACACCTTC. Translation gives CASSWTGVGNYGYTF.

This clonotype showed up just a few times. The chain carries TRBV2 and TRBJ2-1; 7 nucleotides align to TRBD2. With 7 bases clipped from V and 0 bases from J, the junction kept 6 bases outside the gene matches. CDR3 size: 15 residues. Germline values: CDR1 SNHLY, CDR2 FYNNEI. The CDR3 is CASTPSGDSYNEQFF. In DNA, the CDR3 is TGTGCCAGCACACCTAGCGGAGACTCCTACAATGAGCAGTTCTTC.

This clonotype was recorded a few times. CDR3 DNA sequence: TGTGCCAGCAGCCCGGGGGATACAGAGATCTATGGCTACACCTTC. Protein: CASSPGDTEIYGYTF. The chain links TRBV27 to TRBJ1-2, with a possible D match to TRBD1 (5 bases). From germline, CDR1 is MNHEY and CDR2 SMNVEV (reference sequence). The CDR3 has 15 amino acids. Trimming took 6 bases from V and 4 from J, leaving 18 bases between them.

This clonotype was counted only a few times. The chain carries TRBV7-2 and TRBJ2-3, with unresolved D. The V end was cut by 4 bases, the J end by 8 bases, with 10 bases between. This CDR3 is built from 12 residues. Germline CDR1 SGHTA, CDR2 FQGNSA. CDR3 nucleotide sequence: TGTGCCAGCAGCTCGGTAGGCGGTACGCAGTATTTT. Protein product: CASSSVGGTQYF.

The chain combines TRBV3-1 with TRBJ1-1; D gene ambiguous. Trimming took off 3 bases at V and 7 bases at J, with 15 bases between the two ends. Germline CDR1 LGHDT, CDR2 YNNKEL (reference sequence). CDR3 length: 14 amino acids. The CDR3 coding sequence is TGTGCCAGCAGCCACCCCTTGGTGGGGAATGAAGCTTTCTTT. It translates to CASSHPLVGNEAFF.